The 21 T cell receptor beta chains below all came from one sample that was sequenced in a study of shared clonotypes between healthy human individuals. The protocol was immunoSEQ multiplex PCR, while the TCRdb copy is restricted to in-frame clones and leaves out a portion. The table lists about 2,500,000 clones, about 92% of them singletons. The sequencing input was naive CD4+ T cells sorted from blood. Specified subset: CD45RA+ positively selected. These receptors were taken from a man younger than 35 in good health.

The chain couples TRBV15 to TRBJ2-7; D is perhaps TRBD1 or TRBD2 (7 bases each). V lost 4 bases and J lost 2, with 18 bases in between. The germline CDR1 and CDR2 sequences are LNHNV and YYDKDF (reference sequence). The CDR3 extends over 16 amino acids. The CDR3: CATSKLAQGGAYEQYF. CDR3 sequence (DNA): TGTGCCACCAGCAAGTTAGCCCAGGGGGGGGCCTACGAGCAGTACTTC.

The chain links TRBV5-6 to TRBJ1-5; TRBD1 aligns across 11 bases. J gave up 6 bases and V 1 base, and 6 bases lay outside the gene matches. Germline CDR1 and CDR2: SGHDT and YYEEEE. This CDR3 has 16 amino acids. In DNA form, the CDR3 reads TGTGCCAGCAGCTTGCGTGGACAGGGGGCTTCTCAGCCCCAGCATTTT. This encodes CASSLRGQGASQPQHF.

The chain links TRBV5-1 to TRBJ2-3; 9 bases map to TRBD2. CDR3 length: 16 amino acids. After removal of 0 bases from V and 6 bases from J, the junction contained 8 bases not matched to a gene. Germline CDR1 is SGHRS and CDR2 is YFSETQ. For the CDR3, the DNA is TGCGCCAGCAGCTTGGCCAGAGCGGGAGGCGCCGATACGCAGTATTTT. The encoded protein is CASSLARAGGADTQYF.

The rearrangement links TRBV18 to TRBJ1-3; D not certain. The V gene lost 3 bases and the J gene lost 0 bases, with 15 bases spanning the gap. Germline lookup yields CDR1 KGHSH and CDR2 LQKENI. The CDR3 covers 17 residues. CDR3 DNA: TGTGCCAGCTCACCCCAAATGGCCTACAGCTCTGGAAACACCATATATTTT. Its translation: CASSPQMAYSSGNTIYF.

The rearrangement joins TRBV5-1 to TRBJ2-5; 8 nucleotides agree with TRBD2. Germline V lookup: CDR1 SGHRS, CDR2 YFSETQ. The length of the CDR3 is 14 residues. The V segment lost 4 bases and the J segment 5 bases; nucleotides outside the gene matches: 7. The CDR3 here is CASSGSGAGETQYF. The CDR3 DNA reads TGCGCCAGCAGCGGTAGCGGGGCGGGGGAGACCCAGTACTTC.

This sequence joins TRBV2 and TRBJ2-5; perhaps TRBD2 as D (5 bases). Looked up from germline, CDR1 is SNHLY and CDR2 is FYNNEI. The CDR3 length is 15 residues. V gave up 1 base and J gave up 9 bases, with 18 bases separating them. The CDR3 DNA sequence: TGTGCCAGCAGTGAAGAGTCTAGCACGGCAGTGGCCCAGTACTTC. Amino acids: CASSEESSTAVAQYF. Complete variable domain (other parts from reference TRBV2 and TRBJ2-5): EPEVTQTPSHQVTQMGQEVILRCVPISNHLYFYWYRQILGQKVEFLVSFYNNEISEKSEIFDDQFSVERPDGSNFTLKIRSTKLEDSAMYFCASSEESSTAVAQYFGPGTRLLVL.

The chain couples TRBV2 to TRBJ2-3; the match to TRBD2 covers 8 bases. V lost 7 bases, J lost 0 bases, and 6 bases stayed unmatched. CDR3 size: 15 residues. Germline CDR1 SNHLY, CDR2 FYNNEI. This CDR3 reads CASTRREESTDTQYF. CDR3 sequence (DNA): TGTGCCAGCACCAGGCGGGAGGAAAGCACAGATACGCAGTATTTT.

The chain couples TRBV9 to TRBJ2-7, with a possible D match to TRBD1 (6 bases). The CDR3 contains 20 residues. Per germline, CDR1 SGDLS and CDR2 YYNGEE. The V end was cut by 0 bases, the J end by 0 bases, with 25 bases between. Written as DNA, the CDR3 is TGTGCCAGCAGCGTAGCTCCCACAGGGATAGGGATGGTAGCCTCCTACGAGCAGTACTTC. Its translation: CASSVAPTGIGMVASYEQYF. The full variable domain, with the rest looked up from reference TRBV9 and TRBJ2-7, is DSGVTQTPKHLITATGQRVTLRCSPRSGDLSVYWYQQSLDQGLQFLIQYYNGEERAKGNILERFSAQQFPDLHSELNLSSLELGDSALYFCASSVAPTGIGMVASYEQYFGPGTRLTVT.

This clone was observed a handful of times. The rearrangement joins TRBV7-2 to TRBJ1-1; D perhaps matches TRBD1 (5 bases). V gave up 1 base and J gave up 1 base, with 7 bases separating them. CDR1 and CDR2 from the germline V gene are SGHTA and FQGNSA. The CDR3 is 14 residues long. The CDR3 is CASSLGGKNTEAFF. The CDR3 DNA follows: TGTGCCAGCAGCTTAGGGGGCAAGAACACTGAAGCTTTCTTT.

The chain is built from TRBV15 and TRBJ2-7, with a tentative D call TRBD1 (6 bases). Trimming took off 2 bases at V and 3 bases at J, with 8 bases between the two ends. The CDR3 has 13 amino acids. Germline V CDR1 and CDR2: LNHNV, YYDKDF (reference sequence). In DNA, the CDR3 is TGTGCCACCAGCAGACAAGGGGGCTACGAGCAGTACTTC. Its protein product is CATSRQGGYEQYF.

V is TRBV6-5 and J is TRBJ2-2; D is perhaps TRBD2 (6 bases). V shed 5 bases and J shed 3 bases, with 10 bases lying between them. This CDR3 contains 14 residues. The germline gives CDR1 MNHEY, CDR2 SVGAGI. CDR3 residues: CASSQPGDTGELFF. CDR3 in DNA: TGTGCCAGCAGTCAACCGGGGGACACCGGGGAGCTGTTTTTT.

The chain joins TRBV7-2 to TRBJ2-5; tentative D call: TRBD1 (6 bases). V lost 5 bases to trimming and J lost 2 bases, with 21 bases between them. From germline, CDR1 is SGHTA and CDR2 FQGNSA. The CDR3 has 17 residues. CDR3: CASSPGWGEGGQETQYF. The DNA for the CDR3 is TGTGCCAGCAGCCCAGGGTGGGGCGAAGGGGGTCAAGAGACCCAGTACTTC.

The J gene is TRBJ1-1, the V gene TRBV7-2; D gene ambiguous. With 3 bases removed from V and 0 bases from J, the gap between germline ends came to 8 bases. This CDR3 has 14 amino acids. In germline, CDR1 is SGHTA, CDR2 FQGNSA. In DNA, the CDR3 is TGTGCCAGCAGCTTTGGGTCCGTGAACACTGAAGCTTTCTTT. Its protein product is CASSFGSVNTEAFF.

To note about this clone: This sample also contains other DNA sequences that code for the same CDR3. The V gene is TRBV9, the J gene TRBJ1-1; no firm D call. The V and J ends lost 2 bases and 2 bases respectively, with 7 bases between them. The CDR3 has 13 residues. Germline V gene lookup returns CDR1 SGDLS and CDR2 YYNGEE. In DNA form, the CDR3 reads TGTGCCAGCAGCGTTGACTTAAACACTGAAGCTTTCTTT. Its translation is CASSVDLNTEAFF.

This rearrangement joins TRBV10-2 to TRBJ1-2, with D unresolved. Trimming took 7 bases from V and 9 from J, leaving 12 bases between them. CDR1 WSHSY and CDR2 SAAADI come from the germline V gene. The CDR3 sequence is 11 residues long. The CDR3 DNA follows: TGCGCCAGCACGGACCTCTCCCGCTACACCTTC. Residues: CASTDLSRYTF.

DNA for the CDR3: TGTGCCAGCAGTGTGCACAGCGGCGAGCAGTACTTC. As protein: CASSVHSGEQYF. V gene TRBV2 combines with J gene TRBJ2-7, with a tentative D call TRBD2 (5 bases). Germline CDR1 SNHLY, CDR2 FYNNEI. V gave up 4 bases and J gave up 6 bases, with 10 bases separating them. The CDR3 contains 12 residues.

The J gene is TRBJ1-2, the V gene TRBV14; 9 nucleotides match TRBD1. CDR1 is SGHDN, CDR2 FVKESK, per germline. Trimming took 0 bases from V and 5 from J; bases not matched to a gene: 4. This CDR3 has 15 amino acids. Written as DNA, the CDR3 is TGTGCCAGCAGCCAAGATCCGACAGGGGGGTATGGCTACACCTTC. Translating it yields CASSQDPTGGYGYTF.

J is TRBJ2-3 and V is TRBV5-4; 8 bases line up with TRBD2. Per germline, CDR1 SGHNT and CDR2 YYREEE (reference sequence). The V and J ends lost 1 base and 1 base, in that order; junction bases with no gene match: 2. CDR3 length equals 15 residues. The CDR3 coding sequence is TGTGCCAGCAGCTTGCAACTAGCGGGCACAGATACGCAGTATTTT. Its protein is CASSLQLAGTDTQYF.

This clone was seen a handful of times. The gene calls are TRBV2 and TRBJ2-7, with a possible D match to TRBD2 (5 bases). The V end lost 10 bases, the J end lost 1 base, and 11 bases lay between the germline ends. The V gene's germline CDR1 is SNHLY and CDR2 FYNNEI. The CDR3 consists of 12 residues. This chain's CDR3 is CATRRESYEQYF. CDR3 coding DNA: TGTGCCACTCGCCGGGAATCCTACGAGCAGTACTTC.

The chain uses TRBV27 and TRBJ1-2; tentative D call: TRBD1 (5 bases). V was trimmed by 5 bases and J by 4 bases, leaving 8 bases between them. CDR3 size: 12 residues. The germline V gene has CDR1 MNHEY and CDR2 SMNVEV (reference sequence). In DNA form, the CDR3 reads TGTGCCAGCAGTCAGGGCGGCTATGGCTACACCTTC. It yields the protein CASSQGGYGYTF.

The rearrangement joins TRBV5-1 to TRBJ1-2, with D unresolved. V gave up 2 bases and J gave up 4 bases, with 15 bases separating them. CDR1 is SGHRS, CDR2 YFSETQ, per germline. This CDR3 region has 15 residues. Here the CDR3 reads CASSFGPTGIYGYTF. The CDR3 DNA sequence: TGCGCCAGCAGCTTTGGGCCGACGGGCATCTATGGCTACACCTTC.